The 29 T cell receptor beta chains below come from one sample, sequenced in a study of identifying expanded T cells in peripheral blood. Some clones are missing from TCRdb's copy, which holds only in-frame ones; the method was immunoSEQ multiplex PCR. The table lists approximately 91,000 clones, approximately 89% of them singletons, with approximately 4% in the top ten. Sequenced material: blood. These receptor sequences come from a person between 18 and 69 years old in good health.

This chain connects TRBV28 to TRBJ2-2; D remains ambiguous. V lost 4 bases, J lost 2 bases, and 2 bases lay in between. The CDR3 is made up of 12 amino acids. Germline V lookup: CDR1 MDHEN, CDR2 SYDVKM. In DNA, the CDR3 is TGTGCCAGCAGTTCAAACACCGGGGAGCTGTTTTTT. It yields the protein CASSSNTGELFF.

The chain recombines TRBV28 with TRBJ2-3; a weak D match, TRBD1 (5 bases). Germline CDR1 and CDR2: MDHEN and SYDVKM. The CDR3 is 16 amino acids. V was pared by 5 bases and J by 9 bases, with 24 bases between. The CDR3 nucleotides read TGTGCCAGCAGTGGGGCCTCAGGGAATTTGCGTCAGACGCAGTATTTT. Translated: CASSGASGNLRQTQYF.

The CDR3 region has the DNA TGCGCCAGCAGCCAAGACTGGGGGACTGGGGCCAACGTCCTGACTTTC. Protein: CASSQDWGTGANVLTF. The rearrangement uses TRBV4-3 and TRBJ2-6; possibly TRBD1 or TRBD2 for D (5 bases each). Trimming removed 0 bases from V and 2 bases from J, with 8 bases in between. The CDR3 extends over 16 amino acids. Germline CDR1 reads LGHNA; CDR2 reads YSLEER.

The gene calls are TRBV28 and TRBJ1-1; D unclear. Germline CDR1 and CDR2: MDHEN and SYDVKM. This CDR3 comprises 13 residues. The V gene lost 11 bases and the J gene lost 0 bases, with 13 bases spanning the gap. For the CDR3, the DNA is TGTGCCTCCTCCACCGAGCTGAACACTGAAGCTTTCTTT. Translation: CASSTELNTEAFF.

The chain combines TRBV6-6 with TRBJ1-3; a possible D gene is TRBD1 (5 bases). Trimming shortened V by 6 bases and J by 0 bases, and 12 bases separated the two germline ends. Germline V CDR1 and CDR2: MNHNY, SVGAGI (reference sequence). The CDR3 is made up of 15 amino acids. CDR3 residues: CASSRSTDSGNTIYF. Here the CDR3 DNA reads TGTGCCAGCAGCCGCTCGACAGACTCTGGAAACACCATATATTTT.

V gene TRBV2 combines with J gene TRBJ2-5; 7 bases are shared with TRBD2. The CDR3 runs 15 residues. The germline V gene encodes CDR1 SNHLY and CDR2 FYNNEI. J gave up 7 bases and V 2 bases, and 10 bases lay outside the gene matches. The CDR3 sequence: CASSERASGSGTQYF. Written as DNA, the CDR3 is TGTGCCAGCAGTGAAAGGGCTAGCGGAAGTGGGACCCAGTACTTC. Complete variable domain (other parts from reference TRBV2 and TRBJ2-5): EPEVTQTPSHQVTQMGQEVILRCVPISNHLYFYWYRQILGQKVEFLVSFYNNEISEKSEIFDDQFSVERPDGSNFTLKIRSTKLEDSAMYFCASSERASGSGTQYFGPGTRLLVL.

As regards this clone: The same CDR3 also results from other DNA sequences found in this sample. The V gene is TRBV7-9, the J gene TRBJ2-3, with D unresolved. Looked up from germline, CDR1 is SEHNR and CDR2 is FQNEAQ (reference sequence). The CDR3 loop spans 11 amino acids. The V and J ends lost 2 bases and 6 bases respectively, with 3 bases between them. The CDR3 loop reads CASSLSDTQYF. The CDR3 DNA reads TGTGCCAGCAGCTTATCCGATACGCAGTATTTT.

V is TRBV29-1 and J is TRBJ1-2, with 12 bases fitting TRBD1. The V gene's germline CDR1 is SQVTM and CDR2 ANQGSEA. The CDR3 consists of 13 residues. V gave up 7 bases and J gave up 8 bases; unmatched junction bases: 8. The DNA of the CDR3 is TGCAGCGGGGGGGACAGGGGGCGCCGGGGCTACACCTTC. Its protein product is CSGGDRGRRGYTF.

The V and J genes are TRBV6-1 and TRBJ2-3; the match to TRBD1 covers 7 bases. Germline V gene sequence: CDR1 MNHNS, CDR2 SASEGT. The CDR3 consists of 15 residues. J gave up 1 base and V 6 bases, and 7 bases lay outside the gene matches. CDR3 in amino acids: CASSARTGGTDTQYF. Here the CDR3 DNA reads TGTGCCAGCAGCGCGAGGACAGGAGGCACAGATACGCAGTATTTT.

The chain has TRBV2 and TRBJ1-2; 9 bases are a match to TRBD1. Germline-derived CDR1 and CDR2 are SNHLY and FYNNEI. This CDR3 region has 17 residues. V lost 4 bases and J lost 3; bases outside the gene matches: 12. CDR3 nucleotides: TGTGCCAGCAGTGCCCGGGACAGGGCCTTGGGAGACTATGGCTACACCTTC. Protein sequence: CASSARDRALGDYGYTF.

The V gene is TRBV6-6, the J gene TRBJ2-7; 11 bases agree with TRBD1. The CDR3 contains 15 residues. Germline CDR1 reads MNHNY; CDR2 reads SVGAGI (reference sequence). Germline trimming cut 4 bases from V and 4 bases from J; bases unmatched to any gene: 6. Here the CDR3 reads CASSSRTGGKYEQYF. The CDR3 coding sequence is TGTGCCAGCAGTTCCCGGACAGGGGGCAAGTACGAGCAGTACTTC.

The V call is TRBV10-3, the J call TRBJ2-2, with D perhaps given as TRBD1 or TRBD2 (5 bases each). V lost 6 bases and J lost 1, with 15 bases in between. Germline CDR1 reads ENHRY; CDR2 reads SYGVKD. This CDR3 region has 16 residues. As DNA, the CDR3 is TGTGCCATCAGAGAGGGGCGGTCCAGGAACACCGGGGAGCTGTTTTTT. Amino acid sequence: CAIREGRSRNTGELFF.

The chain links TRBV6-4 to TRBJ2-1; 7 bases line up with TRBD2. This CDR3 has 15 amino acids. V lost 4 bases, J lost 8 bases, and 11 bases stayed unmatched. The V gene's germline CDR1 is MRHNA and CDR2 SNTAGT. The CDR3 DNA reads TGTGCCAGCAGTGTGCTTAGCGGGCAGAAAGATGAGCAGTTCTTC. Protein: CASSVLSGQKDEQFF.

CDR3 protein: CASSGLAGGSDTQYF. The CDR3 nucleotides read TGTGCCTCCTCGGGCCTAGCGGGGGGTTCAGATACGCAGTATTTT. The rearrangement uses TRBV6-5 and TRBJ2-3; the match to TRBD2 covers 11 bases. V gave up 11 bases and J gave up 4 bases; unmatched junction bases: 11. The CDR3 has 15 residues. CDR1 and CDR2 from the germline V gene are MNHEY and SVGAGI.

This chain uses TRBV9 with TRBJ2-2, with TRBD1 as a possible D gene (6 bases). Germline V lookup: CDR1 SGDLS, CDR2 YYNGEE. V lost 0 bases, J lost 2 bases, and 8 bases lay in between. CDR3 size: 15 residues. As DNA, the CDR3 is TGTGCCAGCAGCGTAGCGGGACAAAACACCGGGGAGCTGTTTTTT. Protein: CASSVAGQNTGELFF.

This clone was recorded a few times. The chain is built from TRBV10-1 and TRBJ1-5; the match to TRBD1 covers 9 bases. V trimming: 0 bases; J trimming: 2 bases; junction bases outside the gene matches: 8. The CDR3 contains 18 residues. Germline values: CDR1 WNHNN, CDR2 SYGVQD (reference sequence). CDR3 in amino acids: CASSESRTGEVGNQPQHF. The CDR3, as DNA: TGCGCCAGCAGTGAGTCGAGGACAGGGGAGGTTGGCAATCAGCCCCAGCATTTT.

The chain joins TRBV5-5 to TRBJ1-1, with D tentatively TRBD1 (5 bases). From germline, CDR1 is SGHKS and CDR2 YYEKEE (reference sequence). CDR3 length: 13 residues. V dropped 5 bases and J dropped 1 base, with 9 bases sitting between them. The CDR3 loop reads CASSPQGNTEAFF. The CDR3 nucleotides are TGTGCCAGCAGTCCCCAGGGGAACACTGAAGCTTTCTTT.

This clone is a singleton in its sample. This rearrangement joins TRBV28 to TRBJ1-1, with D unresolved. Germline CDR1 reads MDHEN; CDR2 reads SYDVKM. This CDR3 spans 11 amino acids. V lost 7 bases and J 7 bases, leaving 10 bases between the germline ends. In DNA form, the CDR3 reads TGTGCCAGCACCTCTGTGGTTGAAGCTTTCTTT. Its protein product is CASTSVVEAFF.

The chain employs TRBV6-1 and TRBJ2-7, with D unclear. From germline, CDR1 is MNHNS and CDR2 SASEGT. The V end was cut by 1 base, the J end by 2 bases, with 12 bases between. This CDR3 is 15 amino acids long. DNA for the CDR3: TGTGCCAGCAGTGAAGAAGACAACAGTCCCTACGAGCAGTACTTC. It codes for CASSEEDNSPYEQYF.

This clone was counted a few times. The genes are TRBV4-1 and TRBJ2-1; the match to TRBD2 covers 7 bases. The CDR3 runs 14 residues. Germline V gene data show CDR1 as MGHRA and CDR2 as YSYEKL. Unmatched junction bases numbered 9, after V lost 7 bases and J lost 6 bases. The CDR3, as DNA: TGCGCCAGCACTACTGCGGGAGTGCCCAATGAGCAGTTCTTC. Its protein product is CASTTAGVPNEQFF.

V gene TRBV7-9 combines with J gene TRBJ2-4, with D tentatively TRBD2 (5 bases). Germline CDR1 SEHNR, CDR2 FQNEAQ (reference sequence). V was cut by 1 base and J by 3 bases, with 7 bases left in between. The CDR3 has 14 residues. In nucleotides, the CDR3 is TGTGCCAGCAGCTTAGGCCGGGACAAAAACATTCAGTACTTC. It codes for CASSLGRDKNIQYF.

This sequence joins TRBV5-8 and TRBJ1-2; D remains unclear. The CDR3 runs 14 residues. V lost 4 bases to trimming and J lost 3 bases, with 13 bases between them. The germline gives CDR1 SGHTS, CDR2 YDEGEE. Written as DNA, the CDR3 is TGTGCCAGCAGCCGTCCCGAGGGAGACTATGGCTACACCTTC. Translated: CASSRPEGDYGYTF.

A note on this clone: A much larger clone differs from this one at a single base, so this may be a read error. V gene TRBV28 combines with J gene TRBJ2-3, with TRBD2 identical over 8 bases. Germline V gene lookup returns CDR1 MDHEN and CDR2 SYDVKM. This CDR3 region has 13 residues. V shed 4 bases and J 3 bases; nucleotides not matched to a gene: 0. The CDR3 spells CASSSSGTDTQYF. As DNA, the CDR3 is TGTGCCAGCAGTTCTAGCGGGACAGATACGCAGTATTTT.

In regard to this clone: A read error may produce the germline difference seen at one junction end. Here the CDR3 reads CASSLALGEQYF. CDR3 bases: TGTGCCAGCAGCTTGGCCCTAGGCGAGCAGTACTTC. This chain connects TRBV5-1 to TRBJ2-7; D call uncertain. CDR3 length: 12 amino acids. Germline CDR1 SGHRS, CDR2 YFSETQ.

J is TRBJ1-2 and V is TRBV11-2, with TRBD1 as a possible D gene (5 bases). V was pared by 5 bases and J by 0 bases, with 13 bases between. This CDR3 is 15 amino acids long. Per the germline V gene, CDR1 is SGHAT and CDR2 is FQNNGV. The CDR3 DNA reads TGTGCCAGCAGCCAGGAGACAGTCCCTAACTATGGCTACACCTTC. It encodes CASSQETVPNYGYTF.

The chain has TRBV19 and TRBJ2-1; D ambiguous. The length of the CDR3 is 13 residues. Germline-derived CDR1 and CDR2 are LNHDA and SQIVND (reference sequence). Trimming shortened V by 7 bases and J by 0 bases, and 7 bases separated the two germline ends. CDR3 loop: CASNSFSYNEQFF. Here the CDR3 DNA reads TGTGCCAGTAACTCCTTCTCCTACAATGAGCAGTTCTTC.

This sequence joins TRBV4-2 and TRBJ2-5; D is unresolved. CDR1 is LGHNA and CDR2 is YNFKEQ in the germline V gene. This CDR3 has 16 residues. V was pared by 0 bases and J by 8 bases, with 19 bases between. The CDR3 loop is CASSQDETLVRSTQYF. CDR3 DNA sequence: TGTGCCAGCAGCCAAGATGAGACGTTGGTGCGGAGTACCCAGTACTTC.

This rearrangement joins TRBV25-1 to TRBJ2-3; the D is unclear. The CDR3 consists of 14 residues. Germline V gene sequence: CDR1 MGHDK, CDR2 SYGVNS. Trimming pared 2 bases from V and 2 bases from J, leaving 8 bases between. This CDR3 is CASSEPQDTDTQYF. The CDR3 DNA is TGTGCCAGCAGTGAACCCCAGGACACAGATACGCAGTATTTT.

This clone was observed once. The chain links TRBV28 to TRBJ1-5; D remains ambiguous. This CDR3 is built from 15 residues. The V end lost 7 bases, the J end lost 0 bases, and 13 bases lay between the germline ends. Germline loops: CDR1 MDHEN, CDR2 SYDVKM. CDR3 amino acids: CASTSGSHSNQPQHF. In DNA, the CDR3 is TGTGCCAGCACATCGGGGAGCCATAGCAATCAGCCCCAGCATTTT. The entire variable domain, with the rest obtained from reference TRBV28 and TRBJ1-5, is as follows: DVKVTQSSRYLVKRTGEKVFLECVQDMDHENMFWYRQDPGLGLRLIYFSYDVKMKEKGDIPEGYSVSREKKERFSLILESASTNQTSMYLCASTSGSHSNQPQHFGDGTRLSIL.